This is a list of T cell receptor beta chains from one sample in a study of cytomegalovirus exposure and HLA in healthy donors. Libraries were prepared by immunoSEQ multiplex PCR; TCRdb keeps only in-frame clonotypes and omits some of them. The sample lists around 150,000 clones, about 66% seen once, with about 1.5% in the top ten. The sequenced material came from PBMCs. The receptors derive from a human donor in good health. Both conserved end residues are part of each CDR3. D genes are given only for firm matches. Clone size is stated in some rows and not others, as once, few, many or a class when expanded.

cdr3_length: 15; d_call: NA; v_call: TRBV7-2; clone_size: NA; j_call: TRBJ2-7; cdr3_nt: TGTGCCAGCAGCTTAGTGGGTCGTGGGGAGAGAAAGCAGTACTTC; cdr3_aa: CASSLVGRGERKQYF
cdr3_length: 13; d_call: NA; v_call: TRBV19; clone_size: NA; j_call: TRBJ1-1; cdr3_nt: TGTGCCAGTACCCCTATAGTCGAGGCTGAAGCTTTCTTT; cdr3_aa: CASTPIVEAEAFF
cdr3_length: 13; d_call: NA; v_call: TRBV27; clone_size: NA; j_call: TRBJ1-5; cdr3_nt: TGTGCCAGCGGCTCCCAGAGGGCCCAGCCCCAGCATTTT; cdr3_aa: CASGSQRAQPQHF
cdr3_length: 11; d_call: TRBD1; v_call: TRBV19; clone_size: NA; j_call: TRBJ2-7; cdr3_nt: TGTGCCAGTAGGACAGGGTACGAGCAGTACTTC; cdr3_aa: CASRTGYEQYF
cdr3_length: 15; d_call: NA; v_call: TRBV27; clone_size: NA; j_call: TRBJ1-2; cdr3_nt: TGTGCCAGCAGACCACAGGGACGTACTAACTATGGCTACACCTTC; cdr3_aa: CASRPQGRTNYGYTF
cdr3_length: 14; d_call: NA; v_call: TRBV29-1; clone_size: NA; j_call: TRBJ2-7; cdr3_nt: TGCAGCGTTGAAGTCGGCCAGGTGGGCAACGAGCAGTACTTC; cdr3_aa: CSVEVGQVGNEQYF
cdr3_length: 16; d_call: TRBD1; v_call: TRBV19; clone_size: NA; j_call: TRBJ2-7; cdr3_nt: TGTGCCAGTAGTCCACCGGACAGGGGGCTTTCCTACGAGCAGTACTTC; cdr3_aa: CASSPPDRGLSYEQYF
cdr3_length: 15; d_call: TRBD2; v_call: TRBV5-1; clone_size: few; j_call: TRBJ2-7; cdr3_nt: TGCGCCAGCAGCTTTACTAGCGAGCTTGGGAACGAGCAGTACTTC; cdr3_aa: CASSFTSELGNEQYF
cdr3_length: 16; d_call: TRBD1; v_call: TRBV4-1; clone_size: NA; j_call: TRBJ1-2; cdr3_nt: TGCGCCAGCAGCCAACAAGGGGGCCCCGCTAACTATGGCTACACCTTC; cdr3_aa: CASSQQGGPANYGYTF
cdr3_length: 15; d_call: TRBD1; v_call: TRBV7-2; clone_size: few; j_call: TRBJ2-7; cdr3_nt: TGTGCCAGCAGCTACCAACAGGGGATCTCCTACGAGCAGTACTTC; cdr3_aa: CASSYQQGISYEQYF
cdr3_length: 13; d_call: NA; v_call: TRBV14; clone_size: NA; j_call: TRBJ2-2; cdr3_nt: TGTGCCAGCAGCCAAGTCCGCGGCGGGGAGCTGTTTTTT; cdr3_aa: CASSQVRGGELFF
cdr3_length: 14; d_call: TRBD2; v_call: TRBV2; clone_size: NA; j_call: TRBJ2-3; cdr3_nt: TGTGCCAGCAGTGGGACTAGGGGCACAGATACGCAGTATTTT; cdr3_aa: CASSGTRGTDTQYF
cdr3_length: 15; d_call: NA; v_call: TRBV4-1; clone_size: NA; j_call: TRBJ1-2; cdr3_nt: TGCGCCAGCAGCCAGGCGGACACATCAAACTATGGCTACACCTTC; cdr3_aa: CASSQADTSNYGYTF
cdr3_length: 13; d_call: TRBD2; v_call: TRBV5-6; clone_size: NA; j_call: TRBJ2-1; cdr3_nt: TGTGCCACCGGACTAGCGGTCTACAATGAGCAGTTCTTC; cdr3_aa: CATGLAVYNEQFF
cdr3_length: 15; d_call: TRBD1; v_call: TRBV5-1; clone_size: NA; j_call: TRBJ2-1; cdr3_nt: TGCGCCAGCAGCATCACAGGGGGCTCCTACAATGAGCAGTTCTTC; cdr3_aa: CASSITGGSYNEQFF
cdr3_length: 17; d_call: TRBD2; v_call: TRBV28; clone_size: NA; j_call: TRBJ2-1; cdr3_nt: TGTGCCAGCAGAAGTTCGATAGGGACTAGCTTTCGAAATGAGCAGTTCTTC; cdr3_aa: CASRSSIGTSFRNEQFF
cdr3_length: 14; d_call: TRBD1; v_call: TRBV28; clone_size: once; j_call: TRBJ2-2; cdr3_nt: TGTGCCAGCAGTGTCACAGGGGGAACCGGGGAGCTGTTTTTT; cdr3_aa: CASSVTGGTGELFF
cdr3_length: 14; d_call: NA; v_call: TRBV28; clone_size: few; j_call: TRBJ1-5; cdr3_nt: TGTGCCAGCAGTTTGCAGGGTCAAAACCAGCCCCAGCATTTT; cdr3_aa: CASSLQGQNQPQHF
cdr3_length: 15; d_call: TRBD2; v_call: TRBV28; clone_size: NA; j_call: TRBJ2-3; cdr3_nt: TGTGCCAGCAGTTTACCCGGGGGGGGCACAGATACGCAGTATTTT; cdr3_aa: CASSLPGGGTDTQYF
cdr3_length: 17; d_call: TRBD2; v_call: TRBV13; clone_size: few; j_call: TRBJ2-7; cdr3_nt: TGTGCCAGCAGCCCCCCCTCGAGAGCTAGCGGTCCCCTCGAGCAGTACTTC; cdr3_aa: CASSPPSRASGPLEQYF
cdr3_length: 14; d_call: NA; v_call: TRBV27; clone_size: once; j_call: TRBJ2-4; cdr3_nt: TGTGCCAGCAGTTATTACAGGGAAAGGAACATTCAGTACTTC; cdr3_aa: CASSYYRERNIQYF
cdr3_length: 14; d_call: NA; v_call: TRBV5-4; clone_size: NA; j_call: TRBJ1-3; cdr3_nt: TGTGCCAGCAGCTTGGGAGTATCTGGAAACACCATATATTTT; cdr3_aa: CASSLGVSGNTIYF
cdr3_length: 15; d_call: NA; v_call: TRBV6-5; clone_size: NA; j_call: TRBJ1-2; cdr3_nt: TGTGCCAGCAGTTACTCGACCGTTAGTGAGCTTGGGCCGGTCTTC; cdr3_aa: CASSYSTVSELGPVF
cdr3_length: 16; d_call: TRBD2; v_call: TRBV4-1; clone_size: NA; j_call: TRBJ2-7; cdr3_nt: TGCGCCAGCAGCCTGCTCTCTCTAGCGGGAGTCTACGAGCAGTACTTC; cdr3_aa: CASSLLSLAGVYEQYF
cdr3_length: 13; d_call: TRBD1; v_call: TRBV7-9; clone_size: few; j_call: TRBJ2-1; cdr3_nt: TGTGCCAGCAGTCGACAGGGTAACAATGAGCAGTTCTTC; cdr3_aa: CASSRQGNNEQFF
cdr3_length: 14; d_call: NA; v_call: TRBV11-3; clone_size: NA; j_call: TRBJ2-1; cdr3_nt: TGTGCCAGCAGCTTAGGTCGGCGGGTTGAGGAGCAGTTCTTC; cdr3_aa: CASSLGRRVEEQFF
cdr3_length: 14; d_call: TRBD1; v_call: TRBV5-6; clone_size: few; j_call: TRBJ2-7; cdr3_nt: TGTGCCAGCAGCCTGGGCACAGGGGTCTACGAGCAGTACTTC; cdr3_aa: CASSLGTGVYEQYF
cdr3_length: 12; d_call: NA; v_call: TRBV7-2; clone_size: NA; j_call: TRBJ2-1; cdr3_nt: TGTGCCAGCAGCTTAGAAGACAGTTCCCAGTTCTTC; cdr3_aa: CASSLEDSSQFF